These 25 T cell receptor beta chains were sequenced from one sample in a study of metastatic and nonmetastatic thyroid tumors. TCRdb reanalyzed the PCR reads with MiXCR. The data show approximately 82,000 clones, around 13% seen once. The entire patient cohort was treatment-naive prior to thyroid surgery. Sequencing was performed on tumor tissue. The receptor set was obtained from a female donor with papillary thyroid cancer or a benign thyroid nodule (not recorded which). Some clones in this sample may be carry-over from other donors' samples.

This clone was seen at least ten times. V is TRBV6-2 or TRBV6-3 and J is TRBJ2-6; a possible D gene is TRBD1 (7 bases). This CDR3 is 20 amino acids long. Trimming removed 0 bases at V and 2 bases at J, with 20 bases between. Germline assignment: CDR1 MNHEY and CDR2 SVGEGT. The CDR3 spells CASSYSTFRGQGAGANVLTF. CDR3 coding DNA: TGTGCCAGCAGTTACTCGACTTTCCGGGGGCAGGGGGCTGGGGCCAACGTCCTGACTTTC.

Comments on this clone: The CDR3 end shows no conserved phenylalanine or tryptophan, and so a read error is likely. V is TRBV2 and J is TRBJ2-1; 12 positions agree with TRBD2. CDR1 is SNHLY, CDR2 FYNNEI, per germline. The CDR3 is 14 residues long. Losses at the gene ends were 4 bases for V and 10 bases for J; bases not matched to a gene: 5. For the CDR3, the DNA is TGTGCCAGCAGTGGACTAGCGGGAGCAGGGGAGCAGTTCGTC. Translation gives CASSGLAGAGEQFV.

This clone occurred many times. The chain links TRBV10-3 to TRBJ1-5; D gene unclear. The CDR3 length is 13 residues. Trimming shortened V by 2 bases and J by 7 bases, and 9 bases separated the two germline ends. Germline V gene sequence: CDR1 ENHRY, CDR2 SYGVKD. The CDR3 DNA reads as TGTGCCATCAGTGAGAATGACGGGCAGCCCCAGCATTTT. This codes for CAISENDGQPQHF.

This clone was observed at least ten times. The chain employs TRBV5-5 and TRBJ1-3, with 9 positions matching TRBD1. The CDR3 is made up of 15 amino acids. CDR1 and CDR2 from the germline V gene are SGHKS and YYEKEE (reference sequence). Unmatched junction bases numbered 4, after V lost 3 bases and J lost 3 bases. CDR3 loop: CASSWGQGSGNTIYF. The CDR3 DNA reads TGTGCCAGCAGCTGGGGACAGGGAAGTGGAAACACCATATATTTT.

With regard to this clone: An end of the junction differs from the germline gene, which may be a read error. This chain links TRBV29-1 with TRBJ2-6, with D possibly matching TRBD1 (6 bases). The CDR3 runs 16 residues. Germline assignment: CDR1 SQVTM and CDR2 ANQGSEA. The CDR3 DNA reads as TGCAGCGTTGTTGGCAGGGGACACTCTGCGGCCAACGTCCTGACTTTC. It codes for CSVVGRGHSAANVLTF.

This clone was picked up one time. A read error may produce the germline difference seen at one junction end. The chain joins TRBV11-3 to TRBJ2-7, with a weak D call TRBD2 (5 bases). The CDR3 consists of 13 residues. In germline, CDR1 is SGHNT, CDR2 YENEEA. This chain's CDR3 is CASILSSGYEQYF. Written as DNA, the CDR3 is TGTGCCAGCATCTTATCCAGCGGTTACGAGCAGTACTTC. The full variable domain, its missing parts supplied by reference TRBV11-3 and TRBJ2-7, is EAGVVQSPRYKIIEKKQPVAFWCNPISGHNTLYWYLQNLGQGPELLIRYENEEAVDDSQLPKDRFSAERLKGVDSTLKIQPAELGDSAVYLCASILSSGYEQYFGPGTRLTVT.

About this clone: This could be a read error, since a much larger clone is one nucleotide away. Different DNA sequences within this sample yield the same CDR3. The chain links TRBV20-1 to TRBJ2-3; perhaps D is TRBD1 or TRBD2 (6 bases each). The CDR3 has 12 residues. Germline V gives CDR1 DFQATT, CDR2 SNEGSKA (reference sequence). The CDR3 sequence is CSASGGTDTQYF. The CDR3 DNA reads TGCAGTGCTAGCGGGGGCACAGATACTCAGTATTTT.

In its sample, this clone was seen many times. The rearrangement links TRBV20-1 to TRBJ2-5; TRBD2 matches at 13 bases. The CDR3 has 16 amino acids. The germline gives CDR1 DFQATT, CDR2 SNEGSKA (reference sequence). V shed 2 bases and J 2 bases; nucleotides not matched to a gene: 5. The CDR3 nucleotides read TGCAGTGCTAGACGGGGACTAGCGGGATCTCAAGAGACCCAGTACTTC. This encodes CSARRGLAGSQETQYF.

A note on this clone: A clone one base away is much larger, so this may be a read error. The sample has other DNA sequences that encode this CDR3 too. The chain uses TRBV27 and TRBJ1-2, with TRBD1 as a possible D gene (5 bases). Germline loops: CDR1 MNHEY, CDR2 SMNVEV (reference sequence). CDR3 length equals 15 residues. V was pared by 6 bases and J by 8 bases, with 22 bases between. The CDR3 sequence: CASRGVGAAPYGYTF. The CDR3 DNA reads as TGTGCCAGCAGAGGGGTCGGAGCCGCCCCCTACGGCTACACCTTC.

This clone was observed many times. This chain connects TRBV20-1 to TRBJ1-1; the D gene is possibly TRBD1 (5 bases). Germline lookup yields CDR1 DFQATT and CDR2 SNEGSKA (reference sequence). Deletions cut 5 bases from V and 12 bases from J, with 16 bases between. CDR3 size: 11 residues. The DNA of the CDR3 is TGCAGTGCTCCCAGGGTCGGGCAGTCTTTCTTT. It specifies CSAPRVGQSFF.

This clone was picked up many times. The chain carries TRBV2 and TRBJ2-3; 8 bases fit TRBD2. The germline V gene encodes CDR1 SNHLY and CDR2 FYNNEI. V lost 8 bases and J lost 6; bases outside the gene matches: 16. The length of the CDR3 is 16 residues. CDR3 loop: CASASGGTWVSDTQYF. The CDR3, as DNA: TGTGCCAGCGCCTCGGGGGGGACATGGGTTTCGGATACGCAGTATTTT. Complete variable domain (other parts from reference TRBV2 and TRBJ2-3): EPEVTQTPSHQVTQMGQEVILRCVPISNHLYFYWYRQILGQKVEFLVSFYNNEISEKSEIFDDQFSVERPDGSNFTLKIRSTKLEDSAMYFCASASGGTWVSDTQYFGPGTRLTVL.

This clone was recorded a few times. A much larger clone sits a single nucleotide away, making a read error possible. The gene calls are TRBV11-3 and TRBJ1-6; 8 bases are a match to TRBD1. The V and J ends lost 4 bases and 8 bases, in that order; junction bases with no gene match: 10. The CDR3 totals 16 residues. Germline lookup yields CDR1 SGHNT and CDR2 YENEEA. The CDR3 DNA reads TGTGCCAGCAGCTACCTTGTAGGACAGGGATATTCACCCCTCCACTTT. Translation: CASSYLVGQGYSPLHF.

As concerns this clone: A clone one base away is much larger, so this may be a read error. This chain uses TRBV25-1 with TRBJ1-1; no reliable D call. Germline V gene data show CDR1 as MGHDK and CDR2 as SYGVNS. V was trimmed by 5 bases and J by 1 base, leaving 17 bases between them. The CDR3 contains 16 residues. The CDR3 here is CASSPSIGRWNTEAFF. The CDR3 DNA reads as TGTGCCAGCAGTCCTTCTATAGGGCGGTGGAACACTGAAGCTTTCTTT.

In its sample, this clone was seen many times. J is TRBJ2-3 and V is TRBV7-9; no firm D call. The length of the CDR3 is 13 residues. Germline V gene lookup returns CDR1 SEHNR and CDR2 FQNEAQ (reference sequence). Trimming took 6 bases from V and 4 from J, leaving 11 bases between them. Written as DNA, the CDR3 is TGTGCCAGCAGTACCCCCCCTCCAGATACGCAGTATTTT. Translating it yields CASSTPPPDTQYF.

This clone was detected ten times or more. The chain joins TRBV20-1 to TRBJ2-3; 10 nucleotides match TRBD2. V gave up 5 bases and J gave up 1 base; unmatched junction bases: 3. From germline, CDR1 is DFQATT and CDR2 SNEGSKA (reference sequence). The CDR3 is 14 amino acids. CDR3 loop: CSAPGTSGTDTQYF. The CDR3 DNA sequence: TGCAGTGCTCCTGGGACTAGCGGCACAGATACGCAGTATTTT.

This clone was seen many times. V is TRBV20-1 and J is TRBJ2-7, with D perhaps matching TRBD1 (6 bases). The germline V gene encodes CDR1 DFQATT and CDR2 SNEGSKA (reference sequence). Trimming removed 0 bases at V and 4 bases at J, with 16 bases between. This CDR3 has 15 amino acids. The CDR3 nucleotides read TGCAGTGCTAGAGATTCCAAGGGGGTGGATTACGAGCAGTACTTC. It specifies CSARDSKGVDYEQYF.

At least ten counts were recorded for this clone. The J gene is TRBJ2-3, the V gene TRBV11-1; D is unresolved. Between the trimmed V and J ends, which lost 5 bases and 2 bases, there was a span of 5 bases. Germline values: CDR1 SGHAT, CDR2 FQDESV (reference sequence). CDR3 size: 12 residues. CDR3 DNA: TGTGCCAGCAGCACCTACACAGATACGCAGTATTTT. Protein sequence: CASSTYTDTQYF.

This clone appeared many times. DNA for the CDR3: TGCGCCAGCAGCCTCCAAGGGACAGGAGGCGAGCAGTACTTC. The encoded protein is CASSLQGTGGEQYF. The V and J genes are TRBV5-1 and TRBJ2-7; 8 nucleotides align to TRBD1. Germline CDR1 SGHRS, CDR2 YFSETQ. The J segment lost 6 bases and the V segment lost 4 bases, leaving 9 bases of the junction unmatched. The CDR3 length is 14 residues.

This clone was observed a few times. A clone one base away is much larger, so this may be a read error. Different DNA sequences within this sample yield the same CDR3. The rearrangement uses TRBV28 and TRBJ1-1; D perhaps matches TRBD1 (5 bases). CDR1 is MDHEN, CDR2 SYDVKM, per germline. Trimming removed 8 bases at V and 6 bases at J, with 10 bases between. This CDR3 contains 11 residues. In DNA form, the CDR3 reads TGTGCCAGCCGGGGACGTCCTGAAGCTTTCTTT. This gives the protein CASRGRPEAFF.

This clone has a handful of counts. Being one base from a much bigger clone, this may be a read error. J is TRBJ2-3 and V is TRBV24-1; D is perhaps TRBD1 or TRBD2 (5 bases each). The CDR3 consists of 14 residues. Trimming removed 5 bases from V and 1 base from J, with 9 bases in between. Germline V gives CDR1 KGHDR, CDR2 SFDVKD. The CDR3 spells CATSVRDGTDTQYF. CDR3 DNA sequence: TGTGCCACCAGTGTCCGGGACGGCACAGATACGCAGTATTTT.

This clone was seen only a few times. The chain links TRBV6-5 to TRBJ1-1, with D hard to call. The germline V gene encodes CDR1 MNHEY and CDR2 SVGAGI. Trimming shortened V by 7 bases and J by 11 bases, and 11 bases separated the two germline ends. This CDR3 region has 10 residues. The CDR3 coding sequence is TGTGCCAGCATGGAGGTGTCGGCTTTCTTT. Protein product: CASMEVSAFF.

This clone was found many times. The chain joins TRBV28 to TRBJ1-6, with unresolved D. The CDR3 has 14 residues. From germline, CDR1 is MDHEN and CDR2 SYDVKM. Deletions cut 8 bases from V and 4 bases from J, with 12 bases between. CDR3 amino acids: CASRLVTYNSPLHF. The DNA for the CDR3 is TGTGCCAGCCGTCTTGTGACTTATAATTCACCCCTCCACTTT.

The table lists this clone with many counts. J is TRBJ2-5 and V is TRBV4-1; the D gene is possibly TRBD2 (5 bases). The CDR3 loop spans 15 amino acids. Trimming cost V 0 bases and J 3 bases, with 11 bases left between them. Germline CDR1 is MGHRA and CDR2 is YSYEKL. Here the CDR3 DNA reads TGCGCCAGCAGCCAAGATCCGACGGGGAAAGAGACCCAGTACTTC. This sequence encodes CASSQDPTGKETQYF.

This clone was detected only a few times. The chain joins TRBV27 to TRBJ2-5; a possible D gene is TRBD1 (6 bases). The CDR3 is made up of 13 amino acids. CDR1 and CDR2 from the germline V gene are MNHEY and SMNVEV (reference sequence). V was trimmed by 6 bases and J by 4 bases, leaving 12 bases between them. The CDR3 reads CASRTGLRETQYF. CDR3 coding DNA: TGTGCCAGCAGAACAGGGTTGCGAGAGACCCAGTACTTC.

On this clone: With a much larger clone just one base away, this may be a read error. The sample has other DNA sequences that encode this CDR3 too. V is TRBV3-1 and J is TRBJ2-7; possible D gene TRBD2, 6 bases. Germline lookup yields CDR1 LGHDT and CDR2 YNNKEL (reference sequence). Trimming stripped 4 bases from V and 2 bases from J, with 21 bases between. The CDR3 covers 17 residues. The CDR3 here is CASSPPAGGRGAYEQYF. CDR3 bases: TGTGCCAGCAGCCCCCCGGCTGGTGGGCGCGGGGCCTACGAGCAGTACTTC.